The source of this TCR beta chain is a study of cytomegalovirus exposure and HLA in healthy donors. The PCR was carried out with 60 Vbeta primers and 13 Jbeta primers. Profiling relied on immunoSEQ multiplex PCR, and the TCRdb table lists in-frame clones only, not all of them. The table lists 90,000 to 100,000 clones, around 73% of them singletons, with about 3% in the top ten. General study results and limits: Listed as cytomegalovirus-associated were 164 TCR beta chains. The majority of CMV-associated TCR beta chains were reported as apparently HLA-restricted in a later analysis. In vitro confirmation showed three CMV-associated chains to be CMV antigen specific.

Points on this clone: As yet, its antigen is unknown.

The V gene's germline CDR1 is MNHNS and CDR2 SASEGT. J gave up 2 bases and V 4 bases, and 6 bases lay outside the gene matches. This CDR3 has 16 amino acids. The TCR sequence derives from a woman between 40 and 55 years old in good health and CMV-seronegative. The sequencing input was PBMCs. The chain is built from TRBV6-1 and TRBJ1-5, with 9 positions matching TRBD1. The CDR3 loop reads CASSAWTGVGNQPQHF. The CDR3 DNA reads TGTGCCAGCAGTGCCTGGACAGGGGTAGGCAATCAGCCCCAGCATTTT.